This T cell receptor (beta chain) originates from a study of T cell responses to AZD1222 COVID-19 vaccine. As concerns this clone: Its antigen is undetermined.

Findings and caveats of the study: Vaccine-associated CD4 TCRs ranged over spike, dominating at 160-218 and 743-854.

The repertoire was sequenced with immunoSEQ multiplex PCR; TCRdb's copy has only in-frame clones and lacks some. This table holds around 160,000 clones, 75% to 95% found once. V lost 5 bases and J lost 0, with 8 bases in between. Germline V gives CDR1 MNHEY, CDR2 SMNVEV (reference sequence). This CDR3 region has 14 residues. This sequence originates from an adult in good health. The starting material was peripheral blood, obtained on day 0 of MenACWY control vaccination. The chain combines TRBV27 with TRBJ2-1; D ambiguous. CDR3 nucleotide sequence: TGTGCCAGCAGTAAAACGGTCTCCTACAATGAGCAGTTCTTC. It encodes CASSKTVSYNEQFF.